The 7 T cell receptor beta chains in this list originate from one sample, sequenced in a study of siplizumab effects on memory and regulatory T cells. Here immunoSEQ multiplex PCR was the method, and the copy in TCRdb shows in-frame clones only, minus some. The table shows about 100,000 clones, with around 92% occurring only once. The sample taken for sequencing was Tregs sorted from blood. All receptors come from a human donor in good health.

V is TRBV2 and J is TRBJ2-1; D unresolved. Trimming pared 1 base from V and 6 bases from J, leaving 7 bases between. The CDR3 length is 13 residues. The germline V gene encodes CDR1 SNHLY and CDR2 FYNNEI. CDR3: CASSEDLINEQFF. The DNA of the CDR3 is TGTGCCAGCAGTGAAGATCTAATCAATGAGCAGTTCTTC.

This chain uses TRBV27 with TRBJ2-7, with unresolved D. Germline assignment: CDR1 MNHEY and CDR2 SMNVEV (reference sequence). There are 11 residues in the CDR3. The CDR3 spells CESGSSYEQYF. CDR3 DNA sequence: TGTGAATCAGGTAGCTCCTACGAGCAGTACTTC.

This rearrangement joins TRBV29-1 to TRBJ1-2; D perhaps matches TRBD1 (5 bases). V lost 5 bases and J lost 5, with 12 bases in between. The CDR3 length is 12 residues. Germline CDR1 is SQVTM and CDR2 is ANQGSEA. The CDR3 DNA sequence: TGCAGCGTTACCGGGACCCTATATGGCTACACCTTC. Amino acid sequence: CSVTGTLYGYTF.

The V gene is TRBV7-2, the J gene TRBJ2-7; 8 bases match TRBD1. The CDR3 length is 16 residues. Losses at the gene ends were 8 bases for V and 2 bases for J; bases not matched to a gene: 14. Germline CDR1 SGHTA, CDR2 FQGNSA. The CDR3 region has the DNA TGTGCCAGCCGCGAGGGATCAGGGGGCTTCGCCTACGAGCAGTACTTC. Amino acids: CASREGSGGFAYEQYF.

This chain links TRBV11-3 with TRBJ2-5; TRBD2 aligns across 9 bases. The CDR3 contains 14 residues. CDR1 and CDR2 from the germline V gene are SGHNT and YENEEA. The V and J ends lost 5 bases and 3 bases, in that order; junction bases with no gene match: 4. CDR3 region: CASSKGLAEETQYF. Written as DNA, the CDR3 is TGTGCCAGCAGCAAGGGACTAGCAGAAGAGACCCAGTACTTC.

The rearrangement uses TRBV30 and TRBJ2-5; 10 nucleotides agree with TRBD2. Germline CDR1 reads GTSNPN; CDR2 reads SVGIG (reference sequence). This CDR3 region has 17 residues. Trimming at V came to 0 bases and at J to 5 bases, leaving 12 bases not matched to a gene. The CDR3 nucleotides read TGTGCCTGGAGTGTAGCGAGAAGCGGGAGGGCCAGGGAGACCCAGTACTTC. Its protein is CAWSVARSGRARETQYF.

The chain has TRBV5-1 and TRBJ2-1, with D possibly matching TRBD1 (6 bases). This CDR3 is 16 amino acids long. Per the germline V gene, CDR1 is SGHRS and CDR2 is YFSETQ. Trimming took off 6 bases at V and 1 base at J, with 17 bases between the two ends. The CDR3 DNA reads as TGCGCCAGCAAATTCGGTTCGGGACAATCCTACAATGAGCAGTTCTTC. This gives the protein CASKFGSGQSYNEQFF. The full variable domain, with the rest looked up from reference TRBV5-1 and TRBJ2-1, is KAGVTQTPRYLIKTRGQQVTLSCSPISGHRSVSWYQQTPGQGLQFLFEYFSETQRNKGNFPGRFSGRQFSNSRSEMNVSTLELGDSALYLCASKFGSGQSYNEQFFGPGTRLTVL.